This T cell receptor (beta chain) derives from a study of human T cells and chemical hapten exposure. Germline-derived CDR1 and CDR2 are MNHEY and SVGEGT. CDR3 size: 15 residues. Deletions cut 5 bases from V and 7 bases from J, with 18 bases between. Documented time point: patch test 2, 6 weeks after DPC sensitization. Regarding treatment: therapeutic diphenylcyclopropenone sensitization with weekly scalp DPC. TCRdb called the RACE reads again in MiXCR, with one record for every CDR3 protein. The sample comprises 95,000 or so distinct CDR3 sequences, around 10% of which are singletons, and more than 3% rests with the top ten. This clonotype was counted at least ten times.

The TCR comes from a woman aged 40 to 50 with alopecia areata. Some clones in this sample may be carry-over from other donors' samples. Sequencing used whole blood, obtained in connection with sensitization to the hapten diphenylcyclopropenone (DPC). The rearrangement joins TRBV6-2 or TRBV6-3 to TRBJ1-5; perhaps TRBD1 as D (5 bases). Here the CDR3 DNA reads TGTGCCAGCAGTCTTCGACCGGGGGGAGGGCAGCCCCAGCATTTT. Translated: CASSLRPGGGQPQHF.